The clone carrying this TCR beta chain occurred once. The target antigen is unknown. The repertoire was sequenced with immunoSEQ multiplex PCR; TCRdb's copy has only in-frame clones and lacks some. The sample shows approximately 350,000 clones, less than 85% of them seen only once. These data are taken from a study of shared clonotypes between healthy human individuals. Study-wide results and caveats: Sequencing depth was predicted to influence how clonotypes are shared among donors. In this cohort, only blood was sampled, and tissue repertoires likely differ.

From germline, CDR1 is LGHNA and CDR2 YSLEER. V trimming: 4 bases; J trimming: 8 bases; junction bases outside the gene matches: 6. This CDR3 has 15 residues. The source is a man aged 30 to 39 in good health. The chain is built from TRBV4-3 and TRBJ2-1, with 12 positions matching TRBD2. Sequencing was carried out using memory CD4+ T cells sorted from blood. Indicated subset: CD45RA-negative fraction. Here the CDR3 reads CASSRRTSGNYEQFF. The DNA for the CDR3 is TGCGCCAGCAGCCGCCGGACTAGCGGGAATTATGAGCAGTTCTTC.